This TCR beta chain was captured in a study of OX40 agonist ivuxolimab in advanced cancers. Samples were taken at baseline and on day 1 of cycles 4 and 7. Trimming took 4 bases from V and 3 from J; bases not matched to a gene: 7. Germline values: CDR1 MGHRA, CDR2 YSYEKL. The CDR3 covers 16 residues. Assay: immunoSEQ multiplex PCR; the TCRdb copy retains only in-frame clones and omits some. The sample has 37,000 or so clones; roughly 86% are singletons. As concerns this clone: What it recognizes is unknown.

General study results and limits: Partial responders treated at 0.1-3.0 mg/kg exhibited clonal expansion among the lowest measured. At doses 0.1 to 3.0 mg/kg, CD4+ and CD8+ clones expanded. Among expanded peripheral T cells, antigen specificity went undetermined.

The rearrangement uses TRBV4-1 and TRBJ2-3; TRBD2 matches at 10 bases. This material consisted of CD4+ or CD8+ T cells sorted from blood, taken in a trial of the OX40 agonist ivuxolimab. This receptor was taken from an adult with an advanced solid tumor such as melanoma, head and neck, liver or kidney cancer. As DNA, the CDR3 is TGCGCCAGCAGCCCCGGGCTACTAGCGGGGACAGATACGCAGTATTTT. It is translated as CASSPGLLAGTDTQYF.